This TCR beta chain was retrieved from a study of control samples from healthy donors and cancer patients. The germline gives CDR1 SGHKS, CDR2 YYEKEE (reference sequence). V dropped 0 bases and J dropped 1 base, with 11 bases sitting between them. This CDR3 has 16 amino acids. This table comes from immunoSEQ multiplex PCR, and its TCRdb copy is limited to in-frame clones, with some not included. Found here are around 12,000 clones, approximately 93% of them singletons; the top ten hold roughly an eighth. Sequencing was performed on PBMCs. The rearrangement links TRBV5-5 to TRBJ2-1; D is unclear. The TCR was taken from a man older than 75 with lung cancer. For the CDR3, the DNA is TGTGCCAGCAGCTTGGACGGTATGTTGTCCTACAATGAGCAGTTCTTC. Translated, it gives CASSLDGMLSYNEQFF.